What follows describes a single TCR beta chain. The specificity of this receptor is unknown. The sample holds no much larger clone one base away, and base qualities are not on file. The sample comes from a study of Ad26.COV2.S vaccination and SARS-CoV-2 variants (dated by TCRdb to 2020 to 2023). Background on the whole study: Donors in the vaccine arm were drawn from COV1001, a multicentre, randomized, double-blind, placebo-controlled phase I-IIa trial testing Ad26.COV2.S in healthy adults. Investigators remained blinded to trial group allocation during experiments and outcome assessment. A total of about 30 samples were included in the TCR-sequenced set, comprising roughly 19 Ad26.COV2.S vaccine recipients, 5 placebo recipients and 8 SARS-CoV-2 convalescent individuals. Participants in the trial were split at random into five groups of five each, receiving low-dose or high-dose Ad26.COV2.S once or twice, or else placebo on both occasions. Ad26.COV2.S was administered intramuscularly at a dose of 5x10^10 or 1x10^11 viral particles, either as one shot or as two shots given 56 days apart. The specificity and breadth of SARS-CoV-2-reactive T cell receptors after Ad26.COV2.S vaccination were assessed by TCRbeta repertoire sequencing. On the study overall, not on this receptor specifically: Vaccine and placebo recipients had comparable non-spike TCR breadth, which fits with the vaccine containing only spike. The authors noted that total T cell responses may have been underestimated by the TCR breadth and depth analyses. After vaccination, substantial breadth of spike-specific CD8+ and CD4+ T cell responses was reported. Compared with placebo recipients, Ad26.COV2.S recipients showed higher spike-specific TCR breadth (P = 0.0014). The study lacked the statistical power to compare responses across vaccine doses or regimens.

The treatment or condition label of this sample denotes: 15 to 20 received Ad26.COV2.S at low or high dose, single or two shots; roughly five received placebo; per-sample allocation not given. Repertoires of vaccine and placebo recipients were sequenced from samples taken on day 63 after the first injection. In Cohort 1b, fewer than 30 adults aged 18-55 years were enrolled at a single site in Boston, USA, between 29 July and 7 August 2020. As a vaccine, Ad26.COV2.S was a replication-incompetent adenovirus type 26 vector that expressed a prefusion-stabilized SARS-CoV-2 spike protein derived from the original Wuhan strain. The immunoSEQ Assay was the method used to sequence TCRbeta CDR3 regions. After extraction, genomic DNA underwent amplification by bias-controlled multiplex PCR, followed by high-throughput sequencing. Regarding the original processing steps: Collapsing and filtering of sequences were performed to quantify the absolute abundance of each unique TCRbeta CDR3 region. Usable DNA was measured by amplifying reference genes present in all nucleated cells, and TCRbeta template counts were normalized to that usable DNA to estimate T cell fraction. Repertoire TCRs were annotated as SARS-CoV-2-specific when V gene, CDR3 amino acid sequence and J gene were exactly matched to a known reactive TCR set. The reference SARS-CoV-2 TCR set was obtained from MIRA and was filtered for enrichment in COVID-19-positive ImmuneCODE repertoires, whereby public or cross-reactive TCRs were removed. Based on the MIRA antigens, annotated TCRs were further analysed at the level of specific ORF or position within ORF. Depth was the summed frequency of annotated unique rearrangements, while breadth was defined as annotated unique rearrangements over total unique productive rearrangements. TCR breadth was compared between groups using two-sided Wilcoxon rank-sum tests. This immuneACCESS table, as held by TCRdb, lists in-frame sequences with V and J called but not all clones. Of the missing ones, under half trace to an unresolved V gene in checked studies; the others have no known cause. For V, J and clone size, that table is used; D and trimming come from the DNA. This sample lists roughly 500,000 clones; 75% to 90% were detected once. The ten largest clones capture 2.5% of the sample.

In the germline V gene (reference sequence), CDR1 corresponds to LNHDA and CDR2 to SQIVND. Trimming costs V 7 bases and J 7 bases, and their ends lie 26 bases apart. From its cysteine to its phenylalanine, the CDR3 spans 17 amino acids. Only the CDR3 DNA stays, 51 bases, in frame from base 1. Sequenced here: peripheral blood, sampled in a trial of Ad26.COV2.S vaccine versus placebo. The receptor's source is a person aged 18-60 years who received the Ad26.COV2.S COVID-19 vaccine or a placebo. The V and J genes are TRBV19 and TRBJ2-1, and possibly TRBD2, on 7 matching bases. The DNA sequence is as follows: TGTGCCAGTACCACGATAGGGGGGGGCGCGGACGCTAATGAGCAGTTCTTC. It codes for CASTTIGGGADANEQFF.